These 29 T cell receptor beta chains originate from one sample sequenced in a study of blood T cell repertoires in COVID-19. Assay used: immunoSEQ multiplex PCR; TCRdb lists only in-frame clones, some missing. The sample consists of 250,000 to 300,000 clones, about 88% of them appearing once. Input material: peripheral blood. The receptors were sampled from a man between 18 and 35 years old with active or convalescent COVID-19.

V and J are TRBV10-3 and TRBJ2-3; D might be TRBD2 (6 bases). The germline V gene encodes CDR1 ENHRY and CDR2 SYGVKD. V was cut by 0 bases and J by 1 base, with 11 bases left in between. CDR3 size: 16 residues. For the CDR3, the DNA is TGTGCCATCAGTGAGTCGATACAGCGGGGCACAGATACGCAGTATTTT. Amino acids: CAISESIQRGTDTQYF.

DNA for the CDR3: TGCGCCAGCAGCTCTCAGGTTTCCTACGAGCAGTACTTC. Its protein is CASSSQVSYEQYF. This sequence joins TRBV5-1 and TRBJ2-7; D unclear. The V and J ends lost 3 bases and 1 base respectively, with 8 bases between them. The germline gives CDR1 SGHRS, CDR2 YFSETQ. This CDR3 comprises 13 residues.

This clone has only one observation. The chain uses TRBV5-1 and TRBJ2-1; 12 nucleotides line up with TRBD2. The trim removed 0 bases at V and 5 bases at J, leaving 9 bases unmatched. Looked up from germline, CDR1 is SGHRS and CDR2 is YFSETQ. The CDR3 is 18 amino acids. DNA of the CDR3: TGCGCCAGCAGCTTGGACCTAGCGGGGGGGTTCAGAGACAATGAGCAGTTCTTC. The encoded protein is CASSLDLAGGFRDNEQFF.

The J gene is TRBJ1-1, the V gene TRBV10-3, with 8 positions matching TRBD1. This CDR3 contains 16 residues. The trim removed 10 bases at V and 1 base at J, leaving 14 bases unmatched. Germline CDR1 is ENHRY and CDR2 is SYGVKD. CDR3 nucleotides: TGTGCCACCTGGACAGGGAGAGGGAAGCCGAACACTGAAGCTTTCTTT. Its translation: CATWTGRGKPNTEAFF.

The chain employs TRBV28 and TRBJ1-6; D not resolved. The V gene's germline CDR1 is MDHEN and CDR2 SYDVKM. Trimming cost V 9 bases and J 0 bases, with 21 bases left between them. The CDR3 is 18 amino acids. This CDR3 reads CASGPLGSSLSYNSPLHF. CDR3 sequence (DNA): TGTGCCAGTGGGCCACTGGGCAGCTCGCTCTCCTATAATTCACCCCTCCACTTT.

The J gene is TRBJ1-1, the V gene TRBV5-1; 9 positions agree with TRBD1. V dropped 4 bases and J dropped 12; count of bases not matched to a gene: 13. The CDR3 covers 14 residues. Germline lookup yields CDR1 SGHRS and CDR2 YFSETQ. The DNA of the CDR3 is TGCGCCAGCAGCGTGGGAGACACTGGGACAGGGACTTTCTTT. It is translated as CASSVGDTGTGTFF.

The CDR3 DNA follows: TGTGCCAGCAGCTCTGGACAGGGCCACTATCAGCCCCAGCATTTT. Encoded protein: CASSSGQGHYQPQHF. The chain has TRBV5-6 and TRBJ1-5; 8 positions match TRBD1. The CDR3 covers 15 residues. Per the germline V gene, CDR1 is SGHDT and CDR2 is YYEEEE. V was pared by 3 bases and J by 5 bases, with 7 bases of the junction left unmatched.

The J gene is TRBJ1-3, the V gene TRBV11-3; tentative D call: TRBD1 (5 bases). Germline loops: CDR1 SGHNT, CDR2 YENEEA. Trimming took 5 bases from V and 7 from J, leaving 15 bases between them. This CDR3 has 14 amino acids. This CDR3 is CASSQGSGGNTIYF. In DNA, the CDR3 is TGTGCCAGCAGCCAAGGCTCCGGGGGGAACACCATATATTTT.

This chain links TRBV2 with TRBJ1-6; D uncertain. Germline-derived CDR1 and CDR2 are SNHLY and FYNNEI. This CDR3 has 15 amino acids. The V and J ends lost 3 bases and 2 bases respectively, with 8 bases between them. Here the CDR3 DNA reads TGTGCCAGCAGTGAGTTCGGGGCCTATAATTCACCCCTCCACTTT. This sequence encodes CASSEFGAYNSPLHF.

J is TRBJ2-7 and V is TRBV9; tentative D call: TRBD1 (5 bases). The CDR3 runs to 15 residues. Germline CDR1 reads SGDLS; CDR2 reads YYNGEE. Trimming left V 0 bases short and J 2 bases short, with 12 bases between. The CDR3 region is CASSVAAGPAYEQYF. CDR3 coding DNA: TGTGCCAGCAGCGTAGCTGCAGGGCCGGCCTACGAGCAGTACTTC.

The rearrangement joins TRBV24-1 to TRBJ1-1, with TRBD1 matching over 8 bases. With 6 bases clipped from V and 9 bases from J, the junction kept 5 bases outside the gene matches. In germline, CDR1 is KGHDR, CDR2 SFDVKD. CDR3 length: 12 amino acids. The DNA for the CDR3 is TGTGCCACCAGTCAACGACAGGGGAAAGCTTTCTTT. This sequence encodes CATSQRQGKAFF.

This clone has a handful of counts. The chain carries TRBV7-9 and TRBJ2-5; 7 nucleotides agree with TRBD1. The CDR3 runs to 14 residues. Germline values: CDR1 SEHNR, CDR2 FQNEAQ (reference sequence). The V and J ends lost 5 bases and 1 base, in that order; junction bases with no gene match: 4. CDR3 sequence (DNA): TGTGCCAGCAGCCTCGGACAGGTCCAAGAGACCCAGTACTTC. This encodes CASSLGQVQETQYF.

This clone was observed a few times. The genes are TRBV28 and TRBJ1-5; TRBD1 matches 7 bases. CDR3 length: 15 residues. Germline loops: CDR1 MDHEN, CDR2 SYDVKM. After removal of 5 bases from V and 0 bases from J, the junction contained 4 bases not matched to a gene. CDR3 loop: CASSPGGLSNQPQHF. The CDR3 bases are TGTGCCAGCAGTCCAGGGGGACTTAGCAATCAGCCCCAGCATTTT.

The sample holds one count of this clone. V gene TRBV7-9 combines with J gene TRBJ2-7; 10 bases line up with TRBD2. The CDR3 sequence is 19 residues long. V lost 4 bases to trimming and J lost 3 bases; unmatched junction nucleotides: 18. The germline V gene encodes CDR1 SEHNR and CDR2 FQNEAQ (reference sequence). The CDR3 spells CASSSLRPMSGLANYEQYF. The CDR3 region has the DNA TGTGCCAGCAGCTCCCTGAGACCAATGTCGGGACTAGCGAACTACGAGCAGTACTTC. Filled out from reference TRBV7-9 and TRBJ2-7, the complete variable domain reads DTGVSQNPRHKITKRGQNVTFRCDPISEHNRLYWYRQTLGQGPEFLTYFQNEAQLEKSRLLSDRFSAERPKGSFSTLEIQRTEQGDSAMYLCASSSLRPMSGLANYEQYFGPGTRLTVT.

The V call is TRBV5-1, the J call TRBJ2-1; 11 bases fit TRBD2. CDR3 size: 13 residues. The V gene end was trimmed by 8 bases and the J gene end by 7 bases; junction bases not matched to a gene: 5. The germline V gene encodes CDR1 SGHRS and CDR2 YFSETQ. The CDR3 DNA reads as TGCGCCAGTTATCCTAGCGGGGGGAATGAGCAGTTCTTC. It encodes CASYPSGGNEQFF.

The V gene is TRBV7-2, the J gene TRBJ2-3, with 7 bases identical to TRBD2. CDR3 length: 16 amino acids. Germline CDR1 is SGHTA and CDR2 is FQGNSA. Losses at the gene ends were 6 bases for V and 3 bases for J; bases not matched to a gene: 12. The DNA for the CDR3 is TGTGCCAGCAGTGTTGGACGTCTAGCGGAGACAGATACGCAGTATTTT. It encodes CASSVGRLAETDTQYF.

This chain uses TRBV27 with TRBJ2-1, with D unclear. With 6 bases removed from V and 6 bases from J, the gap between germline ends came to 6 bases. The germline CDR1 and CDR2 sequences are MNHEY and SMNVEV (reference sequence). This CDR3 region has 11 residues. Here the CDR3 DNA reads TGTGCCAGCAGCCGTTTCAATGAGCAGTTCTTC. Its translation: CASSRFNEQFF.

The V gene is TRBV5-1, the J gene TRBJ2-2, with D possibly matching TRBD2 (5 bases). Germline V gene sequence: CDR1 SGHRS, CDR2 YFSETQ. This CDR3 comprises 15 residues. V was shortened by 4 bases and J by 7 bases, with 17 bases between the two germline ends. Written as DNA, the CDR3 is TGCGCCAGCAGCCCCCAAGGTAGCCGGGGCGGGGAGCTGTTTTTT. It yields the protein CASSPQGSRGGELFF.

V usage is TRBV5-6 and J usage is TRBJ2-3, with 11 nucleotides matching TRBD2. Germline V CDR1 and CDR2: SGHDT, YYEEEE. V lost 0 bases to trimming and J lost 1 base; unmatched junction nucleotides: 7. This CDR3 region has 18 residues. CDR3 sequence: CASSLAGLLAGGTDTQYF. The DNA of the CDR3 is TGTGCCAGCAGCTTGGCAGGACTACTAGCGGGGGGCACAGATACGCAGTATTTT. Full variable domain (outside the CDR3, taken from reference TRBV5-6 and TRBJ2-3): DAGVTQSPTHLIKTRGQQVTLRCSPKSGHDTVSWYQQALGQGPQFIFQYYEEEERQRGNFPDRFSGHQFPNYSSELNVNALLLGDSALYLCASSLAGLLAGGTDTQYFGPGTRLTVL.

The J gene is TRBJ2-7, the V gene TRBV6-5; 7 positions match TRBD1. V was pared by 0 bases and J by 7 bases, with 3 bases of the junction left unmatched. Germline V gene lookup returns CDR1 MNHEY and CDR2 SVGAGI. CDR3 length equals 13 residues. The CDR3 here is CASSYSTGWEQYF. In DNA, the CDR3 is TGTGCCAGCAGTTACTCGACAGGGTGGGAGCAGTACTTC.

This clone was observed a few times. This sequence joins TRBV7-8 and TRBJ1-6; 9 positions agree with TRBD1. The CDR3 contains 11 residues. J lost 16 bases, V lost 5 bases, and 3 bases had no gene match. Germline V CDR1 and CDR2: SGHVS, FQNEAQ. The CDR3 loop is CASSPGTGLHF. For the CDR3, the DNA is TGTGCCAGCAGCCCCGGGACAGGGCTCCACTTT.

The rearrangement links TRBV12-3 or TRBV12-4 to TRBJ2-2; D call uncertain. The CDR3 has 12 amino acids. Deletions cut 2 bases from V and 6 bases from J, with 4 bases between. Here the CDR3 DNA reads TGTGCCAGCAGTTTAATCGCCGGGGAGCTGTTTTTT. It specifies CASSLIAGELFF.

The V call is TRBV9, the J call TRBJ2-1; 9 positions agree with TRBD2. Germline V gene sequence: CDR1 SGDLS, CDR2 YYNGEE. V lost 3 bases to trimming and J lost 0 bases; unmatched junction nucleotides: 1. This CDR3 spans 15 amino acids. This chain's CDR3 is CASSGSGSSYNEQFF. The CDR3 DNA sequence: TGTGCCAGCAGCGGTAGCGGGAGCTCCTACAATGAGCAGTTCTTC.

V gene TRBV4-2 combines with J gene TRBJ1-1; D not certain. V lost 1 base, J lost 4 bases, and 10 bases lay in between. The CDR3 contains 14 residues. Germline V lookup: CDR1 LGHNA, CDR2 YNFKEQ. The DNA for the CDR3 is TGTGCCAGCAGCCAAGTTTCCCAGTCCACTGAAGCTTTCTTT. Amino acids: CASSQVSQSTEAFF.

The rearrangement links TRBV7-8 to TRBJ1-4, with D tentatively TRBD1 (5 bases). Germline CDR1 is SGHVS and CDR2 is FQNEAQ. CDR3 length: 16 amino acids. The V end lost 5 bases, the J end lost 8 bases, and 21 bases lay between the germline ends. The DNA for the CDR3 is TGTGCCAGCAGCCTCGGCCGGGGGGGACCGGCGGAAAAACTGTTTTTT. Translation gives CASSLGRGGPAEKLFF.

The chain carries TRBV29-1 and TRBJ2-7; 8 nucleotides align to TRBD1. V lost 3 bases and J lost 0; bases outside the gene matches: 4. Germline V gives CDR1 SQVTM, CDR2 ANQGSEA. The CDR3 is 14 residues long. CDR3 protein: CSVDGGQASYEQYF. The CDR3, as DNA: TGCAGCGTTGATGGGGGACAGGCCTCCTACGAGCAGTACTTC.

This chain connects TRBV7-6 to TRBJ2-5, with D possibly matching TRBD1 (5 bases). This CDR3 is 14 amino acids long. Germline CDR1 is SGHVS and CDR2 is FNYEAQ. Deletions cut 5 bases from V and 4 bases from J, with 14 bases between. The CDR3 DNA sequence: TGTGCCAGCAGCCAAAATCAACAGGCAGAGACCCAGTACTTC. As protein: CASSQNQQAETQYF.

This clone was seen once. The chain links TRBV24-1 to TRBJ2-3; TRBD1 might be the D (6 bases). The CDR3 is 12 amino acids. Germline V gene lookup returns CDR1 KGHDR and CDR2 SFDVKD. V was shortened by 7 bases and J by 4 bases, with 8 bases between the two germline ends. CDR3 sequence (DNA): TGTGCCACCAGAGGACAGTCAGATACGCAGTATTTT. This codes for CATRGQSDTQYF.

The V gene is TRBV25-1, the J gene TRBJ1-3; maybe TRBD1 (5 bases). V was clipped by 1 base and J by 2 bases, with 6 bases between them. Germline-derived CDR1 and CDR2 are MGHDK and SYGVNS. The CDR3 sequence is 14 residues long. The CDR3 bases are TGTGCCAGCAGTGAATTAGGGGCTGGAAACACCATATATTTT. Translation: CASSELGAGNTIYF.